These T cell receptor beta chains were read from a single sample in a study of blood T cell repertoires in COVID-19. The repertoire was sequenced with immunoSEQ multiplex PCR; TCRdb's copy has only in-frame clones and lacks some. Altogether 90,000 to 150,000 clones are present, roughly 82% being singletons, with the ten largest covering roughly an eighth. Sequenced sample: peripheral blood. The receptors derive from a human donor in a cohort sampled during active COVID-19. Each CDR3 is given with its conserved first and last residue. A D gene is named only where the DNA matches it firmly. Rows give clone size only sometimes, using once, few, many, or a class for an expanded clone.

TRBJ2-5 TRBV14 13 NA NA TGTGCCAGCACAGGACAGCAAGGCTCGACCCAGTACTTC CASTGQQGSTQYF
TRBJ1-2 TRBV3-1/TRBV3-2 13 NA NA TGTGCCAGCAGCCAAAGAGGGATCTATGGCTACACCTTC CASSQRGIYGYTF
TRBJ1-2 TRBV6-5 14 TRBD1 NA TGTGCCAGCAATTACGGAACAGGGGTCGAAGGCTACACCTTC CASNYGTGVEGYTF
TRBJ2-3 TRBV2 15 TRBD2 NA TGTGCCAGCAGGATTTCTAGCGGGGGTGCAGATACGCAGTATTTT CASRISSGGADTQYF
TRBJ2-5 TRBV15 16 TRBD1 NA TGTGCCACCAGCAGCCGGGACAGACCCATTAAGGAGACCCAGTACTTC CATSSRDRPIKETQYF
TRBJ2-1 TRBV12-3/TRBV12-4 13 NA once TGTGCCAGCAGTCCGGACTGGTACAATGAGCAGTTCTTC CASSPDWYNEQFF
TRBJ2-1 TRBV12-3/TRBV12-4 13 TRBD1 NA TGTGCCAGCAGGGGACAGGGGAGGGATGAGCAGTTCTTC CASRGQGRDEQFF
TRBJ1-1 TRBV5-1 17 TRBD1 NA TGCGCCAGCAGCTTGGACGCTCAGGGGGCGGCGAAGGGTGAAGCTTTCTTT CASSLDAQGAAKGEAFF
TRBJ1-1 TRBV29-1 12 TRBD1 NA TGCAGCGTGGGACAGGGCAACACTGAAGCTTTCTTT CSVGQGNTEAFF
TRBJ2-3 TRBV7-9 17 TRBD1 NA TGTGCCAGCAGCCCTTGGACAGGGGGATCTAGCACAGATACGCAGTATTTT CASSPWTGGSSTDTQYF
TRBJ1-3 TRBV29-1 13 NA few TGCAGCGTTTCCGGTAGCTCTGGAAACACCATATATTTT CSVSGSSGNTIYF
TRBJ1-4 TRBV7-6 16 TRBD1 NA TGTGCCAGCAGCTTAGCCCCCCCAGGGGGCGGTGAAAAACTGTTTTTT CASSLAPPGGGEKLFF
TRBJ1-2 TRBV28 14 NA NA TGTGCCAGCAGTTTAAGGGTCAGGGCTGAGGGCTACACCTTC CASSLRVRAEGYTF
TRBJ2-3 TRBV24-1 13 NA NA TGTGCCACCAGTGCACCCACTACAGATACGCAGTATTTT CATSAPTTDTQYF
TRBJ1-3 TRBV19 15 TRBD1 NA TGTGCCAGTGGAAGTTCCCGGACAGGGAGAAACACCATATATTTT CASGSSRTGRNTIYF
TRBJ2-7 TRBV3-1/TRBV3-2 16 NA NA TGTGCCAGCAGCCAAGGAGGAGGGGGCCTCGGGGACGAGCAGTACTTC CASSQGGGGLGDEQYF
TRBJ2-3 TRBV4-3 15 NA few TGCGCCAGCAGCCAAGCGGGGGTCTCCACAGATACGCAGTATTTT CASSQAGVSTDTQYF
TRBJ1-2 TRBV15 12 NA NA TGTGCCACCAGCACCCGTAACTATGGCTACACCTTC CATSTRNYGYTF
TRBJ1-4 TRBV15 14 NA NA TGTGCCACCAGCAGAGGGGCTTTTAATGAAAAACTGTTTTTT CATSRGAFNEKLFF
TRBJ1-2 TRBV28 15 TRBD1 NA TGTGCCAGCCGGGAGGGGGCGGGGAACGACTATGGCTACACCTTC CASREGAGNDYGYTF
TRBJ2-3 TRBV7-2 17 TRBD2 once TGTGCCAGCAGCTTATCGGCTAGCGGGGGGGTTGGAGATACGCAGTATTTT CASSLSASGGVGDTQYF
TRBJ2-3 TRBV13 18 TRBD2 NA TGTGCCAGCAGCTTCCTAGGAGAGGCGGGGGGGCTCCCAGATACGCAGTATTTT CASSFLGEAGGLPDTQYF
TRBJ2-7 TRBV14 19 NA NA TGTGCCAGCAGCCAAGAGGGGGGTCTAGCGCGGGGCCCGACCCGCGAGCAGTACTTC CASSQEGGLARGPTREQYF
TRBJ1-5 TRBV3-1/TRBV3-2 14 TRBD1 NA TGTGCCAGCAGCGGACAGGGGATCAATCAGCCCCAGCATTTT CASSGQGINQPQHF
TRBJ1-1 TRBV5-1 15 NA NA TGCGCCAGCAGCTTGGGGCAGGGGATGAACACTGAAGCTTTCTTT CASSLGQGMNTEAFF
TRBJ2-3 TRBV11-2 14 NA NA TGTGCCAGCAGCTCCCTGGGTAGCTACGATACGCAGTATTTT CASSSLGSYDTQYF
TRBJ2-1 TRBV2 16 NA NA TGTGCCAGCAGGCCCGGCCGATGGAGCTCCTACAATGAGCAGTTCTTC CASRPGRWSSYNEQFF
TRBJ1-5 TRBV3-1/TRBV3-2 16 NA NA TGTGCCAGCAGCCAAGATGGCAGGGTGGGCAATCAGCCCCAGCATTTT CASSQDGRVGNQPQHF
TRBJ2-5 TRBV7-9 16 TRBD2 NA TGTGCCAGCAGTCGGGGGGACTACCAGCAATCTGAGACCCAGTACTTC CASSRGDYQQSETQYF
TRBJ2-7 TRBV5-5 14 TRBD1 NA TGTGCCAGCAGCTTTGGGACAGTCTCCTACGAGCAGTACTTC CASSFGTVSYEQYF
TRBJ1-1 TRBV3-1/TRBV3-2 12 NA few TGTGCCAGCAGCCAGCCGGGACACGAAGCTTTCTTT CASSQPGHEAFF
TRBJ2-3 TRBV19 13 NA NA TGTGCCAGTAGTCTGCCAGGGTTAGATACGCAGTATTTT CASSLPGLDTQYF